This entry is about one T cell receptor beta chain. Its antigen is not identified. Unique-molecular-identifier-tagged TCR beta cDNA libraries were used. TCRdb re-called the PCR reads with MiXCR, one entry per CDR3 protein. In the table there are roughly 600,000 distinct CDR3 sequences, around 40% of which are singletons. This specimen comes from a study of post-analysis software for immune sequencing data. For the study at large: The cohort encompassed relapsing-remitting, secondary progressive and progressive-relapsing multiple sclerosis disease courses.

Whole-study findings and limits: Controls showed significantly higher normalized Chao1 diversity than did multiple sclerosis patients. A handful of TRBV segments occurring more often in patients than controls included TRBV5-6, TRBV5-1 and TRBV20-1. F measure grouped same-batch samples tightly together.

CDR3 length: 13 residues. With V trimmed by 3 bases and J by 9 bases, 4 bases remained unmatched. Germline V lookup: CDR1 LGHDT, CDR2 YNNKEL (reference sequence). This receptor was identified in a girl aged 10-17 years with multiple sclerosis. The specimen was blood. V is TRBV3-1 and J is TRBJ1-1; 10 positions agree with TRBD1. The CDR3 bases are TGTGCCAGCAGCCAGGACAGGGGGGGGCAAGCTTTCTTT. Amino acid sequence: CASSQDRGGQAFF.